This T cell receptor beta chain was identified in a study of blood T cell repertoires in COVID-19. Study at large: The samples span acute and convalescent COVID-19 from the United States, Italy and Spain. Sources were T cells, B-cell-depleted T cells, or PBMCs; the material itself was cDNA or gDNA.

In the study's own analysis: Cell counts per sample came from amplifying reference gene primers. Here immunoSEQ multiplex PCR was the method, and the copy in TCRdb shows in-frame clones only, minus some. V, J and clone size are taken as reported in that table, and D and trimming were inferred from the DNA itself. This table holds roughly 150,000 clones, over 75% found once. Germline V CDR1 and CDR2: MNHNY, SVGAGI (reference sequence). Trimming took off 6 bases at V and 5 bases at J, with 19 bases between the two ends. This CDR3 has 16 residues. This clone was seen only a few times. The sequence was obtained from a man aged 60-69 years with active or convalescent COVID-19. The sample taken for sequencing was peripheral blood. The chain recombines TRBV6-6 with TRBJ1-4, with a weak D call TRBD1 (6 bases). The CDR3 bases are TGTGCCAGCAGCAATCCCAACGGACAGACGAATGAAAAACTGTTTTTT. Amino acid sequence: CASSNPNGQTNEKLFF.